This entry features one T cell receptor (beta chain) sequence. One base away lies a much larger clone, so this may be a sequencing read error. CDR1 and CDR2 (germline): MNHEY, SVGEGT. The CDR3 extends over 14 amino acids. The V end was cut by 2 bases, the J end by 4 bases, with 11 bases between. This sample was included in a study of regulatory T cells in long-lasting Graves disease. Time point of the sample: newly diagnosed GD, antithyroid drugs for less than 3 months. Preparation of the TCR library used RNA extracted from PBMCs. EDTA tubes were used for drawing 8.5 to 9 milliliters of peripheral blood. Through Arm-PCR of CDR3 regions and iRepertoire HTBI primers, TCR beta libraries were built. From the multiplex PCR reads, TCRdb called clonotypes with MiXCR, one entry per CDR3 protein. The repertoire holds roughly 320,000 distinct CDR3 sequences, with over 15% as singletons. This sample also belongs to another study, concerning T cells in Graves' hyperthyroidism and ophthalmopathy. From that report: The hyperthyroidism was newly diagnosed and had lasted under 2 months; the patients were aged 18 to 65. In the first-round RT-PCR of the TCR CDR3, the HTBI primer set was used.

V and J are TRBV6-2 or TRBV6-3 and TRBJ1-1; D is ambiguous. The source material was peripheral blood mononuclear cells (PBMCs), sampled at new diagnosis, from a patient treated with antithyroid drugs. The source is a man aged 35-49 years with Graves disease. CDR3 nucleotide sequence: TGTGCCAGCAGTTACGCCTCCATGAGCACTGAAGCTTTCTTT. Its protein is CASSYASMSTEAFF.